The T cell receptor beta chain under discussion was sequenced for a study of T cell changes during pregnancy in multiple sclerosis. Repertoires were generated with immunoSEQ multiplex PCR, while TCRdb's copy carries only in-frame clones and drops some. The sample consists of tens of thousands of clones, around 90% of them appearing once. Germline CDR1 reads SGDLS; CDR2 reads YYNGEE. The V end was cut by 4 bases, the J end by 2 bases, with 6 bases between. The CDR3 has 13 amino acids. Sequenced material: peripheral blood, taken in the second trimester of pregnancy. The TCR sequence derives from a female donor with multiple sclerosis, enrolled in a pregnancy study. The genes are TRBV9 and TRBJ1-4; a possible D gene is TRBD1 (5 bases). The CDR3 nucleotides read TGTGCCAGCAGCCCAGGGACTAATGAAAAACTGTTTTTT. Amino acid sequence: CASSPGTNEKLFF. Based on the CDR3 plus reference TRBV9 and TRBJ1-4, the full variable domain is DSGVTQTPKHLITATGQRVTLRCSPRSGDLSVYWYQQSLDQGLQFLIQYYNGEERAKGNILERFSAQQFPDLHSELNLSSLELGDSALYFCASSPGTNEKLFFGSGTQLSVL.